This T cell receptor (beta chain) was retrieved from a study of cytomegalovirus exposure and HLA in healthy donors. Study-wide findings and caveats: Compared with the roughly 700-donor mean, an Asian-associated ancestry cluster reportedly had fewer N-insertions, according to a later analysis.

Vbeta (60) and Jbeta (13) primers were used in the PCR. Clones were sequenced by immunoSEQ multiplex PCR, and TCRdb holds only the in-frame ones, with some missing. Here the sample table reports more than 100,000 clones. Germline CDR1 reads WNHNN; CDR2 reads SYGVQD (reference sequence). The CDR3 totals 13 residues. Unmatched junction bases numbered 7, after V lost 6 bases and J lost 8 bases. About this clone: Antigen unknown.

The sequence derives from a man aged 18 to 29 in good health and CMV-seronegative. Input material: PBMCs. V usage is TRBV10-1 and J usage is TRBJ2-1, with 7 bases matching TRBD1. CDR3 DNA: TGCGCCAGCAGCAGGGGGTTGAGTGATGAGCAGTTCTTC. Residues: CASSRGLSDEQFF.